The text below deals with one T cell receptor beta chain. Its matching antigen is unknown. This entry belongs to a study of graft-versus-host responses after intestinal transplantation. Study-wide context: Multivisceral, liver-intestinal, or isolated intestinal grafts went to recipients. Tacrolimus plus steroids were given to all recipients for two to three years, preceded by anti-thymocyte globulin induction.

Regarding the study as a whole: GvH clones surfaced in recipient marrow, some emerging earlier in ileum or blood. Early HvG declines after transplant were associated with peak circulating GvH clone levels.

The V segment lost 0 bases and the J segment 6 bases; nucleotides outside the gene matches: 10. From germline, CDR1 is LNHNV and CDR2 YYDKDF (reference sequence). The CDR3 is made up of 17 amino acids. Libraries were prepared by immunoSEQ multiplex PCR; TCRdb keeps only in-frame clonotypes and omits some of them. The sample gives 95,000 to 150,000 clones, roughly 93% of which show up once; roughly 0.12% is in the top ten. The chain recombines TRBV15 with TRBJ2-2, with TRBD2 matching 7 bases. Source: unstimulated CD4+ T cells sorted from spleen or lymph node cells, taken before intestinal transplant. This sequence originates from a human donor who received an intestinal transplant. CDR3 nucleotide sequence: TGTGCCACCAGCAGAGATCATGGCGGGAGTTGGGCCGGGGAGCTGTTTTTT. It codes for CATSRDHGGSWAGELFF.